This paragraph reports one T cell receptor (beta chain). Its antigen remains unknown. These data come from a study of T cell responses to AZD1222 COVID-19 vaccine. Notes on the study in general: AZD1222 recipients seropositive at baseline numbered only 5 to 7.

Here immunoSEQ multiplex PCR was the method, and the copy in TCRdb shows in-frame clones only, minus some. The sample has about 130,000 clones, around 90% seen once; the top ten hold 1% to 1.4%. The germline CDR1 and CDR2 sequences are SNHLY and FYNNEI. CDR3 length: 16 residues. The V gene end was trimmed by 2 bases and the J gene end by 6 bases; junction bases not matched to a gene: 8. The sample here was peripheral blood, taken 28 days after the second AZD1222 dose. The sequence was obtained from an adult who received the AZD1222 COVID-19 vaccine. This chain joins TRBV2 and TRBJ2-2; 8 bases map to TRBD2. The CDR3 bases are TGTGCCAGCAGTGAATCTGGGGTTAGCGGGGCCGGGGAGCTGTTTTTT. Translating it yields CASSESGVSGAGELFF.